The 3 T cell receptor beta chains below were found in one sample sequenced in a study of beta chain features in type 1 diabetes. The isolated RNA, all of it, was reverse transcribed, so expressed TCRB transcripts were what got sequenced. Profiling relied on immunoSEQ multiplex PCR, and the TCRdb table lists in-frame clones only, not all of them. Of some 200,000 clones in the sample, 16% are singletons; the top ten hold less than 0.09%. Study-wide points: TCRB CDR3s were moderately but significantly shorter in Type 1 diabetes patients in all four CD4+ subsets.

Their target antigens are unknown. The sequenced sample was naive CD4+ T cells from blood. Receptors were obtained from a man in his thirties or forties with type 1 diabetes.

This clone was observed a few times. This chain joins TRBV19 and TRBJ2-2; D is perhaps TRBD1 (6 bases). The CDR3 contains 14 residues. Trimming left V 7 bases short and J 4 bases short, with 13 bases between. CDR1 and CDR2 from the germline V gene are LNHDA and SQIVND (reference sequence). CDR3 protein: CASNEGRGTGELFF. The CDR3 coding sequence is TGTGCCAGTAACGAGGGCAGGGGCACCGGGGAGCTGTTTTTT.

The chain links TRBV30 to TRBJ2-7; possibly TRBD1 for D (6 bases). V shed 7 bases and J shed 0 bases, with 13 bases lying between them. The CDR3 is made up of 13 amino acids. Germline loops: CDR1 GTSNPN, CDR2 SVGIG (reference sequence). The DNA for the CDR3 is TGTGCCTCAACGACAGGAGACTCCTACGAGCAGTACTTC. Translating it yields CASTTGDSYEQYF.

The chain uses TRBV2 and TRBJ1-1; no reliable D call. V lost 6 bases and J lost 4, with 15 bases in between. The germline gives CDR1 SNHLY, CDR2 FYNNEI. The CDR3 runs 14 residues. CDR3: CASRDDTGITEAFF. For the CDR3, the DNA is TGTGCCAGCAGGGATGACACGGGCATCACTGAAGCTTTCTTT.